One T cell receptor (gamma chain) is described in this entry. This clone counts as large (0.1 to 1%). The target of this receptor is not known. No much larger clone exists at a distance of one base, and base qualities are not known. This record belongs to a study of human gamma delta and Vdelta1 T cells listed by TCRdb under 2018. Study-level background: In this study, the researchers looked at Delta One T cells, which are Vd1+ gamma-delta T cells, to see how well they work as cytotoxic effectors against acute myeloid leukemia.

The library came from PCR. Sequencer: Illumina MiSeq. Clone calls in TCRdb were regenerated from the public reads with CATT, after which identical DNA sequences shared one row. This sample lists about 2,900 gamma-chain clones; around 4.9% were detected once. The ten largest clones take up around 14% of the sample. Taken from the germline V gene (reference sequence), the CDR1 and CDR2 loops are GITISATS and ISYDGTV. At the junction V is shortened by 0 bases and J by 6 bases; bases outside the gene matches: 5. The CDR3 contains 13 residues, cysteine and phenylalanine counted. Just CDR3 DNA is preserved here, 39 bases in frame from base 1.

The receptor's source is a human donor in good health. Source material: naive CD27+ Vdelta1 gamma-delta T cells from blood. Here the chain combines TRGV9 and TRGJ1 or TRGJ2. Here is the DNA: TGTGCCTTGTGGGAGGTGCATGGTTATAAGAAACTCTTT. Its protein product is CALWEVHGYKKLF.